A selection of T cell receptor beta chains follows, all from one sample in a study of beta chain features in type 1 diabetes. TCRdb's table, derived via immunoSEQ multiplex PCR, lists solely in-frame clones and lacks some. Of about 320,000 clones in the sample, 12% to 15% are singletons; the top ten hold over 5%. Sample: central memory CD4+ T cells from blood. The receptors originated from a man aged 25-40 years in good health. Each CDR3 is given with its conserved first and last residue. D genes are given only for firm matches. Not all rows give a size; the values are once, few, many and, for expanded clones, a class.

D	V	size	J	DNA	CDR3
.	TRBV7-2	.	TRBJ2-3	TGTGCCAGCAGCTTCGACTGGTCCCGGGATACGCAGTATTTT	CASSFDWSRDTQYF
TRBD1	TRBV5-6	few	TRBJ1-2	TGTGCCAGCAGCCAGATTTCGAGGGGGCGCAACTATGGCTACACCTTC	CASSQISRGRNYGYTF
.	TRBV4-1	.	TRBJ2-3	TGCGCCAGCAGCCAAGGTTGGACGGGAGTGGCAGATACGCAGTATTTT	CASSQGWTGVADTQYF
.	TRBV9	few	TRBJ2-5	TGTGCCAGCAGCAGCCCCTTTTCGGGGGAGACCCAGTACTTC	CASSSPFSGETQYF
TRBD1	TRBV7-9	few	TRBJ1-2	TGTGCCACCCCGGGAGGGGACAGGGCCTTGGGCTACACCTTC	CATPGGDRALGYTF
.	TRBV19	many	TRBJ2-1	TGTGCCAGTAGTATGGGGCTGAGTGAGCAGTTCTTC	CASSMGLSEQFF
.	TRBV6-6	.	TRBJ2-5	TGCGCCAGGGGAGCTAGCTGGGAGACCCAGTACTTC	CARGASWETQYF
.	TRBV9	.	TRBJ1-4	TGTGCCAGCAGCGTATCGGGGTCCACTTGGGCTAATGAAAAACTGTTTTTT	CASSVSGSTWANEKLFF
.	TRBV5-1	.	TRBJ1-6	TGCGCCAGCAGCCTGGATGGATATCCTAATTCACCCCTCCACTTT	CASSLDGYPNSPLHF
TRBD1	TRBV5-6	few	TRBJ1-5	TGTGCCAGCAGCAAAATGACAGGGAGGGGCAATCAGCCCCAGCATTTT	CASSKMTGRGNQPQHF
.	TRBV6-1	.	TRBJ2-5	TGTGCCAGCAGTCAAGACCTGTACGGGGAGACCCAGTACTTC	CASSQDLYGETQYF
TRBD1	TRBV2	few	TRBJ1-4	TGTGCCAGCAGTGAACCTAGACAGGGGGGTGAAAAACTGTTTTTT	CASSEPRQGGEKLFF
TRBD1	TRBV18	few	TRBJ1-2	TGTGCCAGCTCACCCGGACAGGACGGGGGCTACACCTTC	CASSPGQDGGYTF
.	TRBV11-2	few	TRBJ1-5	TGTGCCAGCAGCTTAGTTAACGGTCAGCCCCAGCATTTT	CASSLVNGQPQHF
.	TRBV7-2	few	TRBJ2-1	TGTGCCAGCAGCAAGGAGGGGACAGCTCATACAATTGAGCAGTTCTTC	CASSKEGTAHTIEQFF
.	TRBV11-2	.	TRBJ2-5	TGTGCCAGCAGCTTATTGGCGAATATCCGAGAGACCCAGTACTTC	CASSLLANIRETQYF
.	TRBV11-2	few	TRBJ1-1	TGTGCCAGCAGCTTAGTCCGGGGGTTGAACACTGAAGCTTTCTTT	CASSLVRGLNTEAFF
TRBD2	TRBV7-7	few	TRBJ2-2	TGTGCCAGCAGCCGCGGGGGGGGAATCCCACGTACCGCCGGGGAGCTGTTTTTT	CASSRGGGIPRTAGELFF
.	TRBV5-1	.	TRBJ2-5	TGCGCCAGCAGCGGCTACAGGGAGACCCAGTACTTC	CASSGYRETQYF
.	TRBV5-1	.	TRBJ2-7	TGCGCCAGCAGCGAAACTGGACAGCTAGAGGGCGAGCAGTACTTC	CASSETGQLEGEQYF
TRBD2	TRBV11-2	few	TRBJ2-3	TGTGCCAGCAGCTTACGGACTAGCGGCACAGATACGCAGTATTTT	CASSLRTSGTDTQYF
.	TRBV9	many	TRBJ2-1	TGTGCCAGCAGCGAGGGTGCCTGGGCTTACAATGAGCAGTTCTTC	CASSEGAWAYNEQFF
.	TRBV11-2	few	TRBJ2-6	TGTGCCAGCAGCTTAGAAGGGTATTCTGGGGCCAACGTCCTGACTTTC	CASSLEGYSGANVLTF
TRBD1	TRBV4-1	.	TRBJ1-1	TGCGCCAGCCGGGACAGCCTCACTGAAGCTTTCTTT	CASRDSLTEAFF
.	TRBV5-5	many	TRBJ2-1	TGCGCCAGCAGCCACGGAGCTGTCAATGAGCAGTTCTTC	CASSHGAVNEQFF
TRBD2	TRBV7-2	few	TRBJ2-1	TGTGCCAGCAGCTTAAACCTGGCGGGGGGGCTCAATGAGCAGTTCTTC	CASSLNLAGGLNEQFF
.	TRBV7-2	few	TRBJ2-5	TGTGCCAGCAGCTTACGTCGTGGTGGGGGCGAGACCCAGTACTTC	CASSLRRGGGETQYF
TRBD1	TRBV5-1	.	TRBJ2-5	TGCGCCAGCAGCTATGTGACAGGGGGACAAGAGACCCAGTACTTC	CASSYVTGGQETQYF
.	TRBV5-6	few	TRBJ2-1	TGTGCCAGCAGTTTTGTCTATGAGCAGTTCTTC	CASSFVYEQFF
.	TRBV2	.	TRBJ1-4	TGTGCCAGCAGTCTAAGACAGGATAATGAAAAACTGTTTTTT	CASSLRQDNEKLFF
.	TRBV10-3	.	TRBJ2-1	TGTGCCATCAGAGGACAGAACTACAATGAGCAGTTCTTC	CAIRGQNYNEQFF
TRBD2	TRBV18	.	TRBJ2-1	TGTGCCAGCTCACCAACTAGCGGGGGGGCCTGGGGCTCCTACAATGAGCAGTTCTTC	CASSPTSGGAWGSYNEQFF
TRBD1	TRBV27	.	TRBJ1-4	TGTGCCAGCAGTTTGAGCAGGGGGATAAGTGAAAAACTGTTTTTT	CASSLSRGISEKLFF
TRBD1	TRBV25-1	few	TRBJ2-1	TGTGCCGGCAGTGATCTACAGGGGAGCTCCTACAATGAGCAGTTCTTC	CAGSDLQGSSYNEQFF
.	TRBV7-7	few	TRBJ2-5	TGTGCCAGCAGCCCCCGGTTGTCAGAGACCCAGTACTTC	CASSPRLSETQYF
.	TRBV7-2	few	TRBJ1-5	TGTGCCAGCAGCTTAGCGCGCAATCAGCCCCAGCATTTT	CASSLARNQPQHF
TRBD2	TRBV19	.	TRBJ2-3	TGTGCCAGTAGTATCGGACTAGCGGGAGGGCCGGGAGATACGCAGTATTTT	CASSIGLAGGPGDTQYF
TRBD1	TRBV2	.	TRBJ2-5	TGTGCCAGCAGTGCCCTCGGACAGGATAAGGGGACCCAGTACTTC	CASSALGQDKGTQYF
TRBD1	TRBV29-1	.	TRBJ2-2	TGCAGCGTTGAAGCCCCCCCGGGACAGGGAGGGAACACCGGGGAGCTGTTTTTT	CSVEAPPGQGGNTGELFF
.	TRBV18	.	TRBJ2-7	TGTGCCAGCTCACCTAATTCTAACACGGGGGCCGAGCAGTACTTC	CASSPNSNTGAEQYF
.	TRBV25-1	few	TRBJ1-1	TGTGCCAGCAGTGAATACCAGGGACAAGAAGCTTTCTTT	CASSEYQGQEAFF
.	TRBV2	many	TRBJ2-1	TGTGCCAGCAGCCTGGTAGGGGGCAATGAGCAGTTCTTC	CASSLVGGNEQFF